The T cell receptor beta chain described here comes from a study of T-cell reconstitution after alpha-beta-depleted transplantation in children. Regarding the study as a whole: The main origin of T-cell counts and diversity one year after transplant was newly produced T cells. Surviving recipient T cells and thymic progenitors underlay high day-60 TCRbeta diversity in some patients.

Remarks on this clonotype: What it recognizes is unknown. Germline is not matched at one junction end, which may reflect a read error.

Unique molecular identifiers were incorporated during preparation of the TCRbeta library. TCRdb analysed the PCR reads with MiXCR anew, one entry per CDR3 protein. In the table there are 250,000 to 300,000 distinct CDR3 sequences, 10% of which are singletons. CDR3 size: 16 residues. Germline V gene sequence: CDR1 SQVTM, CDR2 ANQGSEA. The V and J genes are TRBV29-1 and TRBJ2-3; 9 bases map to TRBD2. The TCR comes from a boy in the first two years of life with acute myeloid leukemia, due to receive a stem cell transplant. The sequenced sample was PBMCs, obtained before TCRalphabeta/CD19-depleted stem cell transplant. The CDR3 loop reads CSVQKASGTSKDTQYF. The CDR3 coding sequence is TGCAGCGTCCAAAAGGCTAGCGGGACTAGCAAAGATACGCAGTATTTT.